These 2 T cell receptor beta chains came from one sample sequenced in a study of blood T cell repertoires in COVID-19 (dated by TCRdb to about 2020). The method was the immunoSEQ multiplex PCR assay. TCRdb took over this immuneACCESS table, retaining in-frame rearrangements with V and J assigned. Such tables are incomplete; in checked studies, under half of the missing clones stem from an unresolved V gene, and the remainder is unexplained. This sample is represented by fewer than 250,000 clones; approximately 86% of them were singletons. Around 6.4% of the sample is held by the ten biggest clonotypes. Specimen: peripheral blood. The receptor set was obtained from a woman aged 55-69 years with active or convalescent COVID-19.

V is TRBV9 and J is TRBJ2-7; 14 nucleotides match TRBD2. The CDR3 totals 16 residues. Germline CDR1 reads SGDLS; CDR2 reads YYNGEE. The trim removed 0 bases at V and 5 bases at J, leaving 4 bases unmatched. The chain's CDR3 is CASSVARLAGGHEQYF. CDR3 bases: TGTGCCAGCAGCGTAGCTCGACTAGCGGGAGGGCACGAGCAGTACTTC. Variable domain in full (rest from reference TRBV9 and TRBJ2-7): DSGVTQTPKHLITATGQRVTLRCSPRSGDLSVYWYQQSLDQGLQFLIQYYNGEERAKGNILERFSAQQFPDLHSELNLSSLELGDSALYFCASSVARLAGGHEQYFGPGTRLTVT.

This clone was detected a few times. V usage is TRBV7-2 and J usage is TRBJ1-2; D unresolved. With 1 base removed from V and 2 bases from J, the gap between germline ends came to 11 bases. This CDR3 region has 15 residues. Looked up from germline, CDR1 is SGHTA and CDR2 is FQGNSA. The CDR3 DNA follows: TGTGCCAGCAGCTTAGATGCGGGCGCAAACTATGGCTACACCTTC. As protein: CASSLDAGANYGYTF.